This T cell receptor (beta chain) was retrieved from a study of CD8 T cells in Susac syndrome. Reverse transcription of roughly 0.5 to 1 ug RNA used random hexamers. TCR beta CDR3 was amplified by immunoSEQ multiplex PCR. This amplification extended across 54 Vbeta and 13 Jbeta segments. TCRdb reprocessed the immunoSEQ multiplex PCR reads via MiXCR and lists one record per CDR3 protein. Seen here are some 120,000 distinct CDR3 sequences, about 94% observed once, and the top ten hold less than 0.15%. This clonotype was recorded a few times. Sequencing of TCR beta was undertaken in CD8+ and CD4+ T cells derived from blood. This CDR3 spans 15 amino acids. The germline gives CDR1 MGHRA, CDR2 YSYEKL. V shed 0 bases, J shed 5 bases, and the junction held 5 bases outside the gene matches.

This TCR was recovered from a human donor with multiple sclerosis. The source material was CD4+ T cells from PBMCs. The chain joins TRBV4-1 to TRBJ2-5, with 8 bases identical to TRBD2. DNA of the CDR3: TGCGCCAGCAGCCAAGACAGCGGGGGATCGGAGACCCAGTACTTC. Its protein is CASSQDSGGSETQYF.